This TCR beta chain was sequenced for a study of shared T cell receptors in the human thymus. The CDR3 totals 11 residues. The V end was cut by 5 bases, the J end by 10 bases, with 11 bases between. Germline V gene sequence: CDR1 SEHNR, CDR2 FQNEAQ (reference sequence). Produced via immunoSEQ multiplex PCR; TCRdb's table is partial and in-frame only. The sample lists roughly 710,000 clones, 70% to 90% occurring once. This sample also belongs to another study, concerning human thymus T cells. From that report: Healthy Finnish infants undergoing corrective surgery for congenital heart defects provided the donor material. The study used thymus tissue resected during corrective heart surgery.

Sequencing was carried out using thymocytes. The chain recombines TRBV7-9 with TRBJ1-2, with a possible D match to TRBD1 (6 bases). The source of this sequence is a girl under three years old with a congenital heart defect. The CDR3 region has the DNA TGTGCCAGCAGCCCGGGACACCTCTACACCTTC. Translating it yields CASSPGHLYTF.